The T cell receptor (beta chain) described here comes from a study of control samples from healthy donors and cancer patients. The data were produced by immunoSEQ multiplex PCR, yet TCRdb's version contains in-frame clones alone and is incomplete. The repertoire has 140,000 to 150,000 clones, more than 85% of them found once; the top ten carry approximately 3.4%. This CDR3 spans 14 amino acids. Per germline, CDR1 MNHEY and CDR2 SVGAGI. V was pared by 10 bases and J by 4 bases, with 19 bases between. The genes are TRBV6-5 and TRBJ1-2; D is uncertain. This receptor was taken from a young man in good health. The material sequenced was blood. The DNA of the CDR3 is TGTGCCACACGGGGTGGGATTGGTAGCTATGGCTACACCTTC. Protein: CATRGGIGSYGYTF.